These T cell receptor beta chains were read from a single sample in a study of OX40 agonist ivuxolimab in advanced cancers. Some clones are missing from TCRdb's copy, which holds only in-frame ones; the method was immunoSEQ multiplex PCR. In the table there are about 53,000 clones, roughly three quarters of which are singletons. Source: CD4+ or CD8+ T cells sorted from blood, taken in a trial of the OX40 agonist ivuxolimab. The source of these receptors is an adult with an advanced solid tumor such as melanoma, head and neck, liver or kidney cancer. CDR3s include the opening cysteine and the closing phenylalanine or tryptophan. The D gene is left open where the match is weak. The size field is filled for only some rows; it gives once, few, many or a size class.

CDR3nt	CDR3aa	d_gene	v_gene	abundance	j_gene
TGTGCCAGCTCACCAAGTCCGGGGGGTACCATATATTTT	CASSPSPGGTIYF	.	TRBV18	.	TRBJ1-3
TGTGCCAGCACCGGAGGGGTAAGGTACGAGCAGTACTTC	CASTGGVRYEQYF	.	TRBV5-8	.	TRBJ2-7
TGTGCCTCCCGGGGGGGCGGTCGGGCCACGACCCAGTACTTC	CASRGGGRATTQYF	TRBD2	TRBV30	.	TRBJ2-5
TGTGCCAGCAGCCCCGACAGGGGATGGAGTCAGCCCCAGCATTTT	CASSPDRGWSQPQHF	TRBD1	TRBV7-2	.	TRBJ1-5
TGTGCCAGCACGGCGGGAGTACGGTCCTACGAGCAGTACTTC	CASTAGVRSYEQYF	TRBD2	TRBV28	.	TRBJ2-7
TGCGCCAGCAGCTTGGGGGGAGGATCCGAGCAGTTCTTC	CASSLGGGSEQFF	.	TRBV5-1	.	TRBJ2-1
TGTGCCAGCAACAGGGAGGGGGCAACTAATGAAAAACTGTTTTTT	CASNREGATNEKLFF	.	TRBV2	.	TRBJ1-4
TGTGCCAGCAGTTTAGGCGGGAGTGACTCAGATACGCAGTATTTT	CASSLGGSDSDTQYF	TRBD2	TRBV27	once	TRBJ2-3
TGTGCCAGCAGCTCCCCCCTGGGGTCCGAGCAGTACTTC	CASSSPLGSEQYF	.	TRBV28	.	TRBJ2-7
TGTGCCAGCAGCCCCCTCCGGGGTACGAACACCGGGGAGCTGTTTTTT	CASSPLRGTNTGELFF	.	TRBV7-6	.	TRBJ2-2
TGTGCCAGCAGCCCCGACAGGGGCTCCTACGAGCAGTACTTC	CASSPDRGSYEQYF	TRBD1	TRBV7-2	.	TRBJ2-7
TGTGCCTGGAGTTTCGGTCGAGCATCTGGAAACACCATATATTTT	CAWSFGRASGNTIYF	.	TRBV30	few	TRBJ1-3
TGTGCCAGCAGCCAAGTCTCAGGGGCAGGAAACACCATATATTTT	CASSQVSGAGNTIYF	.	TRBV4-2	once	TRBJ1-3
TGTGCCAGCAGTGAGGGCCTAACCCCCGCCTATGGCTACACCTTC	CASSEGLTPAYGYTF	.	TRBV6-1	.	TRBJ1-2
TGTGCCAGCAGATATAGGAACACTGAAGCTTTCTTT	CASRYRNTEAFF	.	TRBV28	.	TRBJ1-1
TGCGCCAGCAGCCAAGGACAGGGAGAATTCGACGAGCAGTACTTC	CASSQGQGEFDEQYF	TRBD1	TRBV4-1	.	TRBJ2-7
TGTGCCAGCAGCGCTTCGGACAGGGGGATCAATCAGCCCCAGCATTTT	CASSASDRGINQPQHF	TRBD1	TRBV7-9	.	TRBJ1-5
TGCAGCGTTGCCTACATGGAAGGCGGACCCCTCCACTTT	CSVAYMEGGPLHF	.	TRBV29-1	.	TRBJ1-6
TGCGCCAGCAGCGGCGACAGGGGGCCTGGAAACACCATATATTTT	CASSGDRGPGNTIYF	TRBD1	TRBV5-1	.	TRBJ1-3
TGTGCCAGTAGTATGACAGAGTCTAGCGGGATCACAGATACGCAGTATTTT	CASSMTESSGITDTQYF	TRBD2	TRBV19	.	TRBJ2-3
TGTGCCAGCAGACGCGGACTAGCGGGGGTGGAGACCCAGTACTTC	CASRRGLAGVETQYF	TRBD2	TRBV6-5	.	TRBJ2-5
TGTGCCAGTAGCCCACAGGGGGTCAGGGGGGAGCTGTTTTTT	CASSPQGVRGELFF	TRBD1	TRBV19	.	TRBJ2-2
TGTGCCAGCAGTTACGCGGACAGGGTGGGGTATGGCTACACCTTC	CASSYADRVGYGYTF	TRBD1	TRBV6-5	.	TRBJ1-2
TGTGCCAGCAGTCGAGGGCTCTGGGAGACCCAGTACTTC	CASSRGLWETQYF	.	TRBV6-5	.	TRBJ2-5
TGTGCCAGCAGTCCCAAACCGGACAGGGGGTCTCAGCAGTACTTC	CASSPKPDRGSQQYF	TRBD1	TRBV28	.	TRBJ2-7
TGTGCCAGCAGTGGGGGCAGGGGGTACACTGAAGCTTTCTTT	CASSGGRGYTEAFF	TRBD1	TRBV2	.	TRBJ1-1
TGTGCCAGCAGTGAAAGCAGGTCTGGGGATGGCTACACCTTC	CASSESRSGDGYTF	.	TRBV2	.	TRBJ1-2
TGTGCCAGCAGCCAAACGACAGGGATGGGGGAGCAGTACTTC	CASSQTTGMGEQYF	TRBD1	TRBV4-2	.	TRBJ2-7
TGTGCCAGCAGTCCCCCTTTAAGCGGGAGGGCAGGGTACTTC	CASSPPLSGRAGYF	TRBD2	TRBV28	.	TRBJ2-4
TGTGTCAGCAGGACTAGCGTCGGTAGTAGGCAGTACTTC	CVSRTSVGSRQYF	TRBD2	TRBV6-5	.	TRBJ2-7
TGTGCCAGCAGTCCCTTGGGGGCGGGGGGGCGAGAGACCCAGTACTTC	CASSPLGAGGRETQYF	TRBD2	TRBV6-6	.	TRBJ2-5
TGTGCCAGCAGGCCTACTAGCGGGCCCTACAATGAGCAGTTCTTC	CASRPTSGPYNEQFF	TRBD2	TRBV6-5	once	TRBJ2-1
TGTGCCACCAGCAGAGATACCTATGGCTACACCTTC	CATSRDTYGYTF	.	TRBV15	few	TRBJ1-2
TGTGCTAGTGGTTTGGTCCGGGGGGCTAGTAGGACAGATACGCAGTATTTT	CASGLVRGASRTDTQYF	.	TRBV12-5	.	TRBJ2-3
TGTGCCAGCAGCCAAGACGGAAGAGGGAGGTACACTGAAGCTTTCTTT	CASSQDGRGRYTEAFF	.	TRBV14	.	TRBJ1-1
TGTGCCAGCAGCGCCCGACTAGCGGGATTCCAAGAGACCCAGTACTTC	CASSARLAGFQETQYF	TRBD2	TRBV9	.	TRBJ2-5
TGTGCCAGCAGCTTAGGAGCTAGCGGCCCCCAAGAGACCCAGTACTTC	CASSLGASGPQETQYF	TRBD2	TRBV7-2	few	TRBJ2-5
TGTGCCAGCAGTCTGGGGGTTTTAGGCTACGAGCAGTACTTC	CASSLGVLGYEQYF	.	TRBV27	.	TRBJ2-7
TGTGCCAGTAGTATGAGCGGAGGCACAGATACGCAGTATTTT	CASSMSGGTDTQYF	.	TRBV19	.	TRBJ2-3
TGTGCCAGCAGCCCTTATACTAGGGACAGGGGAGATGAAGCTTTCTTT	CASSPYTRDRGDEAFF	TRBD1	TRBV13	.	TRBJ1-1
TGTGCCAGCAGCTTAGGAAGAGGCCCTGAAGCTTTCTTT	CASSLGRGPEAFF	.	TRBV7-2	.	TRBJ1-1
TGTGCCAGCTCACCGACCTCTGCCTCCGAGACCTACGAGCAGTACTTC	CASSPTSASETYEQYF	.	TRBV18	.	TRBJ2-7
TGTGCCTGGGGCGGACAGGGAATCGACACTGAAGCTTTCTTT	CAWGGQGIDTEAFF	TRBD1	TRBV30	few	TRBJ1-1
TGTGCCAGCAGCGTAGTTGGGGGTTGGCTCACTGAAGCTTTCTTT	CASSVVGGWLTEAFF	.	TRBV9	.	TRBJ1-1
TGTGCCAGCAGTGTCCAAATGGACACTGAAGCTTTCTTT	CASSVQMDTEAFF	.	TRBV6-1	.	TRBJ1-1
TGCGCCAGCAGTTCTCTAGGGCAGCGCACAGATACGCAGTATTTT	CASSSLGQRTDTQYF	.	TRBV5-1	.	TRBJ2-3
TGTGCCAGCAGTTTTTTGACAAAGGATACGCAGTATTTT	CASSFLTKDTQYF	.	TRBV27	once	TRBJ2-3
TGTGCCAGCAGTGGAGCGGGGCGCTACGAGCAGTACTTC	CASSGAGRYEQYF	TRBD2	TRBV6-6	.	TRBJ2-7
TGTGCCAGTAGTCTGGACAGCGAAGTAAACATTCAGTACTTC	CASSLDSEVNIQYF	.	TRBV19	.	TRBJ2-4
TGCGCCAGCAGCTTGGTTCTGGGGGGCCGAGGAGATACGCAGTATTTT	CASSLVLGGRGDTQYF	.	TRBV5-1	.	TRBJ2-3